This TCR beta chain was captured by sequencing in a study of blood T cell repertoires in COVID-19. Overall study: Researchers got acute and convalescent COVID-19 samples from the United States, Italy and Spain. Sources were T cells, B-cell-depleted T cells, or PBMCs; the material itself was cDNA or gDNA.

In the original workflow: Reference gene primer amplification gave nucleated cell count estimates. Profiled with immunoSEQ multiplex PCR; TCRdb holds only in-frame clones, not every one. From that table come the V and J calls and clone size; the DNA was used to work out D and trimming. Here the sample spans approximately 240,000 clones, 87% being singletons. V was shortened by 5 bases and J by 4 bases, with 14 bases between the two germline ends. Germline V gene sequence: CDR1 SNHLY, CDR2 FYNNEI. CDR3 length: 14 amino acids. Sequenced material: peripheral blood. This receptor was taken from a woman aged 18-29 years who had recovered from COVID-19. This sequence joins TRBV2 and TRBJ1-2, with D tentatively TRBD1 (6 bases). CDR3 DNA sequence: TGTGCCAGCAGTTTAACAGGGTCGGGCTATGGCTACACCTTC. Translating it yields CASSLTGSGYGYTF.